Listed below are T cell receptor beta chains from one sample, sequenced in a study of blood T cell repertoires in COVID-19. The table came from immunoSEQ multiplex PCR; TCRdb's copy has only in-frame clones and leaves some out. The sample has about 400,000 clones, 70% to 90% seen once. The specimen was peripheral blood. These TCRs come from a human donor in a cohort sampled during active COVID-19. CDR3s include the opening cysteine and the closing phenylalanine or tryptophan. Not all rows give a size; the values are once, few, many and, for expanded clones, a class.

>TRBJ2-5|-|TRBV5-1
CASSLSTGGPETQYF
>TRBJ1-1|-|TRBV28
CASLPLRMNTEAFF
>TRBJ2-7|-|TRBV13
CASTAGGRVNHEQYF
>TRBJ1-1|-|TRBV30
CAWRDRNTEAFF
>TRBJ1-1|-|TRBV7-9
CASSLSGGNTEAFF
>TRBJ2-3|-|TRBV5-1
CASSLGTSGRGGTDTQYF
>TRBJ1-2|-|TRBV10-2
CASSESHSGYTF
>TRBJ2-5|once|TRBV11-3
CASSLGLAATYQETQYF
>TRBJ1-5|once|TRBV12-3/TRBV12-4
CASSFFQGQPQHF
>TRBJ1-5|once|TRBV18
CASSDQGPYSNQPQHF
>TRBJ1-5|-|TRBV28
CASSREGGASQPQHF
>TRBJ2-2|-|TRBV24-1
CATSDPGGGRYTGELFF
>TRBJ2-3|once|TRBV14
CASSQTGRDTQYF
>TRBJ1-3|-|TRBV6-5
CASIRSGNSGNTIYF
>TRBJ2-2|once|TRBV7-6
CASSLEPLPTGELFF
>TRBJ2-5|-|TRBV19
CASSPSVGETQYF
>TRBJ2-3|-|TRBV7-2
CASSLGGDATDTQYF
>TRBJ1-6|-|TRBV5-1
CASSLPGQGRGSPLHF
>TRBJ2-2|-|TRBV5-1
CASSSGGTGELFF
>TRBJ2-1|-|TRBV5-1
CASSSQAGTGGYNEQFF
>TRBJ1-1|few|TRBV29-1
CSVSGQDTEAFF
>TRBJ1-1|-|TRBV19
CASSIGIGGVDTEAFF
>TRBJ1-2|-|TRBV4-1
CASSQDRGSRYYGYTF
>TRBJ2-1|-|TRBV12-3/TRBV12-4
CATSWSGYNEQFF
>TRBJ1-2|-|TRBV6-5
CASSTYKGSYTF
>TRBJ2-5|many|TRBV2
CASSAGSTQYF
>TRBJ1-6|-|TRBV7-2
CASSPQGGAGSPLHF
>TRBJ1-1|once|TRBV10-3
CAISVAWGRNTEAFF
>TRBJ1-2|-|TRBV6-5
CASRLQVPYGYTF
>TRBJ2-1|-|TRBV2
CASRKLAGGQNEQFF
>TRBJ1-6|-|TRBV7-9
CASSSSAGTDNSPLHF
>TRBJ2-2|-|TRBV11-1
CASSLARGGPNTGELFF
>TRBJ2-7|once|TRBV7-9
CASRGLADPYEQYF
>TRBJ2-2|-|TRBV14
CASSIGVNTGELFF
>TRBJ1-1|-|TRBV3-1/TRBV3-2
CASSGEDRGTEAFF
>TRBJ2-1|-|TRBV5-6
CASSLVGLAGGRTYNEQFF
>TRBJ2-5|-|TRBV28
CASRLQETQYF